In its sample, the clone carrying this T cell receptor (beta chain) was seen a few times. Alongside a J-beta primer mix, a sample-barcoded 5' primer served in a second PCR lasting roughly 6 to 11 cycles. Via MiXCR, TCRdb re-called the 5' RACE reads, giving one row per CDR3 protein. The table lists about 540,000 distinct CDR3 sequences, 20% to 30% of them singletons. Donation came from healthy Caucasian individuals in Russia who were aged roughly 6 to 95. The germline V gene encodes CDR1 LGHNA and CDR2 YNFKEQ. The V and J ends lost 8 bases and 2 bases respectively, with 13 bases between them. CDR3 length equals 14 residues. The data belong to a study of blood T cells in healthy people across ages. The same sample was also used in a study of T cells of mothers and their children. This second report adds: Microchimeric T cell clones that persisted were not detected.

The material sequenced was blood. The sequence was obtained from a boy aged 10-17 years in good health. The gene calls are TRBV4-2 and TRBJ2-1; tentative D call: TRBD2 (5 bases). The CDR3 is CASRSGAAYNEQFF. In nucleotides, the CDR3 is TGTGCCAGCCGAAGCGGAGCTGCCTACAATGAGCAGTTCTTC.